This T cell receptor (beta chain) was found in a study of blood T cell repertoires in COVID-19. Overall study context: Collection of acute and convalescent COVID-19 samples took place in the United States, Italy and Spain. PBMCs, B-cell-depleted T cells, or T cells provided the cDNA or gDNA that made up the material.

The length of the CDR3 is 12 residues. In the original analysis: Reference gene primer amplification gave estimated nucleated cell counts. Produced via immunoSEQ multiplex PCR; TCRdb's table is partial and in-frame only. V, J and clone size were drawn from that table, and D and trimming were deduced from the DNA. Among more than 300,000 clones listed, approximately 91% were seen once. As concerns this clone: One junction end disagrees with the germline gene, perhaps due to a read error.

The sequenced sample consisted of peripheral blood. The sequence derives from a woman aged 70 to 79 with COVID-19, enrolled during active disease. The chain links TRBV12-3 or TRBV12-4 to TRBJ2-7; 13 bases agree with TRBD2. CDR3 in amino acids: CASRTSGGLHSF. CDR3 in DNA: TGTGCCAGCAGGACTAGCGGGGGGCTTCACTCTTTC.